This TCR beta chain was sequenced in a study of blood T cell repertoires in COVID-19. Study details: The cDNA or gDNA used as material had been derived from T cells, B-cell-depleted T cells, or PBMCs.

The CDR3 extends over 13 amino acids. The germline V gene has CDR1 MNHEY and CDR2 SVGAGI. Trimming pared 7 bases from V and 8 bases from J, leaving 15 bases between. Per the original data handling: Reference gene primer amplification in the assay estimated nucleated cell counts. Here immunoSEQ multiplex PCR was the method, and the copy in TCRdb shows in-frame clones only, minus some. The V and J calls and the clone size are those of that table, but D and trimming were determined from the DNA. The table shows fewer than 350,000 clones, with about 93% occurring only once. The chain uses TRBV6-5 and TRBJ2-1, with D perhaps TRBD2 (6 bases). The receptor comes from a woman under 40 with COVID-19, enrolled during active disease. What was sequenced was peripheral blood. The CDR3 DNA follows: TGTGCCAGCACCAGACTAGGTGTTTATGAGCAGTTCTTC. As protein: CASTRLGVYEQFF.